The entry below gives a single T cell receptor (beta chain) sequence along with its context. Its binding antigen is unknown. No per-base quality is available; no much larger clone lies one base away. CDR1 SGHTA and CDR2 FQGNSA are derived from the germline V gene. Trimming leaves V shorter by 1 base and J shorter by 5 bases, with the junction holding 3 bases beyond the gene matches. CDR3 length: 14 amino acids, cysteine to phenylalanine. The DNA shown is the 42-base CDR3, in frame from base 1. Libraries were built with 5' RACE. The run used an Illumina HiSeq 2500. A second roughly 7 to 12 cycle PCR used a sample-barcoded 5' primer and a J-beta primer mix. Each TCR beta cDNA molecule received a unique molecular identifier from a template-switch 5' adaptor carrying 12 random nucleotides. Each sample yielded at least 3 million CDR3-containing paired-end reads. All of the RNA was converted into first-strand cDNA using the Mint cDNA synthesis kit, with a TRBC-specific oligonucleotide serving as the primer. Following uracil-DNA glycosylase treatment, all cDNA underwent a first 18-cycle PCR with the universal primers M1SS and BC2_uni_R. In the authors' own workflow: Each sample was normalized by randomly selecting 1 million high-quality reads, each carrying a distinct molecular identifier. Reads sharing molecular identifiers were discarded rather than binned into consensus sequences. MiTCR, with a Q25 quality threshold and the strictest error-elimination algorithm, was used for CDR3 identification, clonotype clustering and error correction. A nonparametric unseen species model with Euler transformation was used to estimate a lower bound on total TCR beta diversity. TCRdb itself trimmed the public reads at Q25 with fastp, ran MiXCR and retained productive beta chains. Every entry covers one CDR3 protein and lists the most common genes and DNA from its rows. What appears here as the V and J calls and clone size reflects TCRdb's work, not the paper's. Across this sample there are 600,000 or so distinct CDR3 sequences, with roughly 48% seen only once. The ten largest clones add up to 20% to 25% of the sample.

The sample originates from a study of blood T cells in healthy people across ages (dated by TCRdb to about 2015). In terms of the full investigation: In model experiments, template switching captured roughly one uniquely barcoded TCR beta cDNA molecule for every two T cells. Four age groups were formed from the donors: young (average about 15 years), middle-aged (just under 40), aged (under 70) and long-lived (roughly 81). Donors of different ages were randomly distributed across sequencing lanes to avoid experimental bias. To track age-related changes in TCR beta repertoire diversity, the study relied on deep sequencing normalized with unique cDNA molecular identifiers. The study analyzed two additional independent replicas of 1 million unique cDNA reads from the same blood draw for two donors, one aged 18 to 30 and one aged 80 or older. Summary of the overall study and its limitations: The CMV infection status of donors was not known, potentially confounding age-related changes in expanded clonotypes. Compared with the aged group, the long-lived group had more naive CD4+ T cells, fewer expanded clones and increased TCR diversity, suggesting age selection. There was a strong correlation between observed TCR beta diversity and the percentage of naive T cells measured by flow cytometry. Total diversity estimates from one million sequenced T cells were considered lower bounds and underestimates. As age increased, observed TCR beta diversity per million T cells dropped in a roughly linear way, and a significant reduction was already evident by age roughly 40. Because profiling used bulk unsorted PBMCs, naive and antigen-experienced compartments could not be compared conclusively.

Systemically healthy Caucasian individuals from Russia, some 36 in total and aged roughly 6 to 100 years, were included as donors. Ten milliliters of peripheral blood were collected from each donor into EDTA-treated Vacutainer tubes. Ficoll-Paque density-gradient centrifugation was used to isolate PBMCs, with at least 7 million obtained per sample. Total RNA was extracted from PBMCs with Trizol reagent, with at least 5 micrograms obtained per sample. For every donor, flow cytometry on a PBMC aliquot measured the percentage of naive CD45RAhigh/CD27high T cells. The receptor was isolated from a man older than 75 in good health. The sequenced sample was blood. The chain was built from TRBV7-2 and TRBJ2-3; 7 junctional bases match TRBD1. The nucleotide sequence is TGTGCCAGCAGCTTAGTAGGGGGCAAAGATACGCAGTATTTT. This translates into CASSLVGGKDTQYF.